This T cell receptor (beta chain) was identified in a study of control samples from healthy donors and cancer patients. This CDR3 has 15 residues. V was cut by 0 bases and J by 8 bases, with 14 bases left in between. The V gene's germline CDR1 is MNHNS and CDR2 SASEGT. TCRdb's copy holds only in-frame clones and misses some; the assay was immunoSEQ multiplex PCR. The table has 100,000 to 150,000 clones, 87% seen once; the top ten hold around 1.7%. The TCR was taken from a man younger than 30 in good health. The chain links TRBV6-1 to TRBJ2-1; D perhaps matches TRBD2 (5 bases). Sequencing input: blood. CDR3 sequence (DNA): TGTGCCAGCAGTGAAGCACGTCTGGGAGCCGATGAGCAGTTCTTC. Its translation: CASSEARLGADEQFF.